This TCR beta chain was profiled in a study of control samples from healthy donors and cancer patients. Trimming shortened V by 4 bases and J by 6 bases, and 22 bases separated the two germline ends. Germline assignment: CDR1 MNHEY and CDR2 SVGAGI. The CDR3 has 16 amino acids. Measured with immunoSEQ multiplex PCR; TCRdb has only the in-frame clones, and not every one. Of fewer than 130,000 clones in the sample, approximately 88% were seen once. The sequence came from a woman aged 60-70 years with lung cancer. V is TRBV6-5 and J is TRBJ2-7; a weak D match, TRBD2 (7 bases). Sequenced sample: PBMCs. This CDR3 reads CASSSLGGARRAEQYF. The CDR3 bases are TGTGCCAGCAGTTCCCTGGGGGGGGCCAGGAGGGCCGAGCAGTACTTC.